These T cell receptor beta chains were read from a single sample in a study of T-cell reconstitution after alpha-beta-depleted transplantation in children. From the PCR reads, TCRdb called clonotypes with MiXCR, one entry per CDR3 protein. Among approximately 1,000,000 distinct CDR3 sequences, 25% to 30% were seen once, and the ten largest hold roughly 31%. The specimen was PBMCs, mostly from graft donor cells, collected 360 days after TCRalphabeta/CD19-depleted stem cell transplant. These TCRs come from a boy under three years old who had a stem cell transplant for SCID, so the T cells may come from the graft donor. Both conserved end residues are part of each CDR3. A D gene is named only where the DNA matches it firmly. Only part of the rows carry a size: once, few, many, or a class if the clone is expanded.

TRBD1 | TRBJ2-1 | 14 | - | TRBV20-1 | CSAKSGQPYNEQFF | TGCAGTGCAAAATCGGGACAGCCCTACAATGAGCAGTTCTTC
- | TRBJ1-2 | 17 | once | TRBV19 | CASSIYLGDSFNYGYTF | TGTGCCAGTAGTATCTATTTGGGAGACAGTTTCAACTATGGCTACACCTTC
- | TRBJ2-7 | 16 | few | TRBV7-2 | CASSRAGDVPSYEQYF | TGTGCCAGCAGCCGGGCGGGTGACGTCCCCTCCTACGAGCAGTACTTC
- | TRBJ2-7 | 12 | - | TRBV5-5 | CASSLPRNEQYF | TGTGCCAGCAGCTTGCCGAGGAACGAGCAGTACTTC
- | TRBJ1-1 | 14 | few | TRBV20-1 | CSASDRLMNTEAFF | TGCAGTGCATCTGACAGGTTGATGAACACTGAAGCTTTCTTT
- | TRBJ2-6 | 14 | once | TRBV2 | CASSGHSGANVLTF | TGTGCCAGCAGTGGACACTCTGGGGCCAACGTCCTGACTTTC
TRBD2 | TRBJ2-4 | 14 | once | TRBV5-1 | CASSLGSTGLAKYF | TGCGCCAGCAGCTTGGGATCGACGGGACTAGCAAAGTACTTC
TRBD1 | TRBJ2-1 | 17 | - | TRBV6-1 | CASSGLVRGQTYNEQFF | TGTGCCAGCAGTGGCCTGGTCAGGGGGCAAACCTACAATGAGCAGTTCTTC
- | TRBJ2-3 | 15 | few | TRBV20-1 | CSARRGSHGTDTQYF | TGCAGTGCTAGAAGGGGGTCCCACGGCACAGATACGCAGTATTTT
- | TRBJ2-2 | 15 | few | TRBV7-2 | CASSLGADLGRELFF | TGTGCCAGCAGCTTAGGCGCGGACCTAGGCCGGGAGCTGTTTTTT